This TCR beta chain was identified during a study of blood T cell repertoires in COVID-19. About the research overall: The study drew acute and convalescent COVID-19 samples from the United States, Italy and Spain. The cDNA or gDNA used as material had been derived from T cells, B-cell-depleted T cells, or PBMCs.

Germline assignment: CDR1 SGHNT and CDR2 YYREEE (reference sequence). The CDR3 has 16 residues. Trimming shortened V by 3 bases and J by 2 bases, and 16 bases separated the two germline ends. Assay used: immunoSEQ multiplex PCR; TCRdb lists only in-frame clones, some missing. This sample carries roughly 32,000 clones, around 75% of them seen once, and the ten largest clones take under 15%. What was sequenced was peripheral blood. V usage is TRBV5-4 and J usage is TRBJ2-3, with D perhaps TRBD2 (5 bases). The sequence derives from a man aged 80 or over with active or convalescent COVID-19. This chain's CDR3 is CASSSQLGRFTDTQYF. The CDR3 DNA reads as TGTGCCAGCAGCTCCCAACTAGGACGCTTCACAGATACGCAGTATTTT.